This T cell receptor beta chain originates from a study of blood T cell repertoires in COVID-19. Looking at the study overall: T cells, B-cell-depleted T cells, or PBMCs provided the cDNA or gDNA that served as material.

The authors' processing: From reference gene primer amplification, estimates of nucleated cell counts were derived. Clones were read by immunoSEQ multiplex PCR, and TCRdb kept only the in-frame ones, dropping some. The DNA gave D and trimming, while V, J and clone size come from that table. The sample lists 100,000 to 150,000 clones, approximately 89% occurring once. This CDR3 contains 15 residues. The ends lost 6 bases at V and 2 bases at J; junction bases unmatched: 10. The germline V gene encodes CDR1 SQVTM and CDR2 ANQGSEA. The material sequenced was peripheral blood. J is TRBJ1-2 and V is TRBV29-1, with 9 positions matching TRBD1. The source is a woman in her sixties with acute or convalescent COVID-19. The CDR3 DNA reads TGCAGCGTCTCCGCCGGGACAGGGCCGAACTATGGCTACACCTTC. This codes for CSVSAGTGPNYGYTF.